This T cell receptor beta chain appears in the sequencing data of a study of shared clonotypes between healthy human individuals. Method: immunoSEQ multiplex PCR; TCRdb's copy keeps in-frame clones and lacks some. The data show 2 million to 2.5 million clones, approximately 94% seen once. Study-wide findings and caveats: Rarefaction analysis demonstrated incomplete sorted-subset sequencing notwithstanding large depth.

This clone has just one count. The antigen is unknown. The V and J ends lost 4 bases and 6 bases respectively, with 15 bases between them. The CDR3 runs to 14 residues. Germline-derived CDR1 and CDR2 are SGHTA and FQGNSA. The specimen was naive CD4+ T cells sorted from blood. Subset in this sample: CD45RA+ positively selected. The chain has TRBV7-2 and TRBJ1-1; TRBD1 might be the D (5 bases). The source is a man younger than 35 in good health. CDR3 sequence reads: CASSSLRDKSEAFF. The CDR3 nucleotides are TGTGCCAGCAGCTCCCTCAGGGATAAGTCTGAAGCTTTCTTT.